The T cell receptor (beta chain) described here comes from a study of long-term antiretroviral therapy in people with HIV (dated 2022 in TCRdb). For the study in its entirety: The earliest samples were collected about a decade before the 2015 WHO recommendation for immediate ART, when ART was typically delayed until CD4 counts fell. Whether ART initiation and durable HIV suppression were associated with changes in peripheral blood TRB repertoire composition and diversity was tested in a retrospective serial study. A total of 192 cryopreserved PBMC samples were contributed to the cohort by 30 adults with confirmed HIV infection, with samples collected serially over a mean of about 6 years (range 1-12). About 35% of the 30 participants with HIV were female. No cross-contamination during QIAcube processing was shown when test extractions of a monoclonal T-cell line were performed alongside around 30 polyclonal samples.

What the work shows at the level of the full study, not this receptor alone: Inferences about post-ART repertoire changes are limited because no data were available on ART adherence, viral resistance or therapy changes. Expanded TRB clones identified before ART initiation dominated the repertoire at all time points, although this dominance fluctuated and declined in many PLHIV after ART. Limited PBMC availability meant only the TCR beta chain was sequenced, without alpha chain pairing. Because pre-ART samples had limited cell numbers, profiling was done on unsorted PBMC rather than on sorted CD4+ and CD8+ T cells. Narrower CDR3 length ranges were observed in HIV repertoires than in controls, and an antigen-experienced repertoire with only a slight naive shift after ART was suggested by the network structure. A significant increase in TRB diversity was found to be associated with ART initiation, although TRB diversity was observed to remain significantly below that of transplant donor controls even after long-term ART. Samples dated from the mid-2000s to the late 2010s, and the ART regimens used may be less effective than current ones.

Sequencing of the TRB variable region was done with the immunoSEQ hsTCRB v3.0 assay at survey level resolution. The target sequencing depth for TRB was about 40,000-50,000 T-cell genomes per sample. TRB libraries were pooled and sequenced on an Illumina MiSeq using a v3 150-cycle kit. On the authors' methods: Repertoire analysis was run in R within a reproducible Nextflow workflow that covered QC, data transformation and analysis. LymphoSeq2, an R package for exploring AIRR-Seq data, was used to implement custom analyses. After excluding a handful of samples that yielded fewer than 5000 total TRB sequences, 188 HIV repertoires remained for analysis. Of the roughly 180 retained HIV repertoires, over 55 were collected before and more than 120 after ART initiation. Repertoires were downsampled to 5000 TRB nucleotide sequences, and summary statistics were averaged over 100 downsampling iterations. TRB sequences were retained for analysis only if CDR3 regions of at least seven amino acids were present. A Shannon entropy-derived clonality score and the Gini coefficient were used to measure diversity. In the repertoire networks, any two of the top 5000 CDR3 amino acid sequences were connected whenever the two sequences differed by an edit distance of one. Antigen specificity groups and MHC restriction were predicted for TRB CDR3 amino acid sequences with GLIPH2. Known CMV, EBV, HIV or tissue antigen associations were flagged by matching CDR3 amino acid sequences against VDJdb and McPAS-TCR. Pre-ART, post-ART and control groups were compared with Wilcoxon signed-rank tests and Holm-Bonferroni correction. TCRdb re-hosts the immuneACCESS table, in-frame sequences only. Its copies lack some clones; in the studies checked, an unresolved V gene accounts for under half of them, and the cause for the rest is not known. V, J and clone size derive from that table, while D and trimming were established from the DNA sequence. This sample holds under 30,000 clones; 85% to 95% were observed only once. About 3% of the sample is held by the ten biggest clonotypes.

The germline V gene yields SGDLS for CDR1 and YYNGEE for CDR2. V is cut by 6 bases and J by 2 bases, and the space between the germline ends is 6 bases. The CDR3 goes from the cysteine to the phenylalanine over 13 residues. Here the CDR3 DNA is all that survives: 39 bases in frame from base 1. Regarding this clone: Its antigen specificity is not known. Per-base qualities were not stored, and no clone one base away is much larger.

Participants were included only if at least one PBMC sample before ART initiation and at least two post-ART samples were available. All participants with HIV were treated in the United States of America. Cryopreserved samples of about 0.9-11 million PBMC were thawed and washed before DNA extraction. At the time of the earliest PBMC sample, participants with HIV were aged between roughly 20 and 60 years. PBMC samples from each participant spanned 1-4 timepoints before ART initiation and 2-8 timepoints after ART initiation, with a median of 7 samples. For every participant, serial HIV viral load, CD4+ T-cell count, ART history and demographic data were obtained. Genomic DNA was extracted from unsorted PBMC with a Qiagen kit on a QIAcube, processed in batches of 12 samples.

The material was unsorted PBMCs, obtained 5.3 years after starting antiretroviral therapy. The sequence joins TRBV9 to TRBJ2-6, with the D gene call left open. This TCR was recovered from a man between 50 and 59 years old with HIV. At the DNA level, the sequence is TGTGCCAGCAAGGAACCTGGGGCCAACGTCCTGACTTTC. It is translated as CASKEPGANVLTF.